This TCR beta chain was captured by sequencing in a study of blood T cells in healthy people across ages (dated by TCRdb to between 2014 and 2017). Background on the whole study: In model experiments, roughly one uniquely barcoded TCR beta cDNA molecule per two T cells was captured by template switching. Donors were grouped into four age groups: young (average roughly 17 years), middle-aged (39), aged (around 60) and long-lived (less than 85). For two donors (one aged 18 to 30 and one aged 80 or older), the study analyzed two additional independent replicas of 1 million unique cDNA reads from the same blood draw. Using deep sequencing normalized with unique cDNA molecular identifiers, the study measured how TCR beta repertoire diversity changes with age. To avoid experimental bias, donors of different ages were distributed randomly across sequencing lanes. Points the paper makes about the study in general: As age increased, observed TCR beta diversity per million T cells dropped in a roughly linear way, and a significant reduction was already evident by age around 41. The CMV infection status of donors was not known, potentially confounding age-related changes in expanded clonotypes. There was a strong correlation between observed TCR beta diversity and the percentage of naive T cells measured by flow cytometry. Estimates of total diversity based on one million sequenced T cells were considered lower bounds and underestimates. Bulk unsorted PBMC profiling prevented conclusive comparison of naive and antigen-experienced compartments. The long-lived group showed more naive CD4+ T cells, fewer expanded clones and increased TCR diversity than the aged group, suggesting age selection.

A remark on this clonotype: Its binding antigen is unknown. Per-base qualities were not stored, and no clone one base away is much larger.

Donors were about 36 systemically healthy Caucasian individuals from Russia aged roughly 6 to 90 years. Around 9.9 milliliters of peripheral blood were collected from each donor into EDTA-treated Vacutainer tubes. Ficoll-Paque density-gradient centrifugation was used to isolate PBMCs, with at least 6.5 million per sample. Trizol reagent was used to extract total RNA from PBMCs, with at least 6 micrograms per sample. For every donor, flow cytometry on a PBMC aliquot measured the percentage of naive CD45RAhigh/CD27high T cells. Libraries came from 5' RACE. The sequencing machine was an Illumina HiSeq 2500. A second PCR of roughly 7 to 11 cycles was performed with a sample-barcoded 5' primer and a J-beta primer mix. A template-switch 5' adaptor carrying 12 random nucleotides introduced a unique molecular identifier onto each TCR beta cDNA molecule. Each sample yielded at least 3 million CDR3-containing paired-end reads. The Mint cDNA synthesis kit, primed by a TRBC-specific oligonucleotide, was used to synthesize first-strand cDNA from all RNA. After uracil-DNA glycosylase treatment, a first 18-cycle PCR used universal primers M1SS and BC2_uni_R on all cDNA. For the original study's pipeline: Normalization of each sample was performed by random selection of 1 million high-quality reads, each carrying a distinct molecular identifier. Reads with shared molecular identifiers were discarded instead of being binned into consensus sequences. MiTCR, with a Q25 quality threshold and the strictest error-elimination algorithm, was used for CDR3 identification, clonotype clustering and error correction. A nonparametric unseen species model with Euler transformation was used to estimate a lower bound on total TCR beta diversity. TCRdb trimmed the raw reads at Q25, called clones with MiXCR and kept productive beta chains. Rows are unified per CDR3 protein, each entry keeping the most common DNA and genes. In this record, the V and J calls reflect TCRdb's handling and not the investigators' own analysis. For this sample the table gives hundreds of thousands of distinct CDR3 sequences, of which roughly 60% were detected only once. The ten largest account for over 20% of the sample.

Source material: blood. The receptor was isolated from a man younger than 45 in good health.

The DNA sequence is TGTGCCAGCAGCCGACGCGGGGGGCGCGGATCTATGAAAGCTTTCTTT. Translated, this gives CASSRRGGRGSMKAFF. This chain joins TRBV7-9 to TRBJ1-1, and perhaps TRBD1 as D gene, on 6 matching bases. V and J lose 5 bases and 9 bases, and a span of 25 bases separates them. Measured from the cysteine to the phenylalanine, the CDR3 is 16 residues long. CDR3 DNA only is kept here, 48 bases in frame from base 1. Looking up the germline V gene (reference sequence) yields CDR1 SEHNR and CDR2 FQNEAQ. The entire variable domain, with the stretches around the CDR3 drawn from the reference TRBV7-9 and TRBJ1-1 proteins, is DTGVSQNPRHKITKRGQNVTFRCDPISEHNRLYWYRQTLGQGPEFLTYFQNEAQLEKSRLLSDRFSAERPKGSFSTLEIQRTEQGDSAMYLCASSRRGGRGSMKAFFGQGTRLTVV.